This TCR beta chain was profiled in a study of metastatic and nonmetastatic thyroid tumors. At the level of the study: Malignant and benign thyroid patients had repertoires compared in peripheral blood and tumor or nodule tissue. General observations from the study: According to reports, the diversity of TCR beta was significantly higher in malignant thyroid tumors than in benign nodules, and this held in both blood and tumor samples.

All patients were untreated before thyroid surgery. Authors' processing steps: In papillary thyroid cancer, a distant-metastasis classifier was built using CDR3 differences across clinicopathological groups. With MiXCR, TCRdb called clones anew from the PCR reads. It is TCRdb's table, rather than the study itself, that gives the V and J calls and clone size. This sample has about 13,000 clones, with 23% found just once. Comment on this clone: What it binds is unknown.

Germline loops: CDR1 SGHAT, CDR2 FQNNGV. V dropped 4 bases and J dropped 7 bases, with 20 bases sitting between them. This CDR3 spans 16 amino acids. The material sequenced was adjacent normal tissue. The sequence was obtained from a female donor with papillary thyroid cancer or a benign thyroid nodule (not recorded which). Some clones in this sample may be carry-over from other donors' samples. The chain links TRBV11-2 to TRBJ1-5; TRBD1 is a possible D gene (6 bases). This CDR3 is CASSSSLGGRIQPQHF. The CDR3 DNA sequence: TGTGCCAGCAGCTCCTCTTTGGGGGGGCGGATCCAGCCCCAGCATTTT.